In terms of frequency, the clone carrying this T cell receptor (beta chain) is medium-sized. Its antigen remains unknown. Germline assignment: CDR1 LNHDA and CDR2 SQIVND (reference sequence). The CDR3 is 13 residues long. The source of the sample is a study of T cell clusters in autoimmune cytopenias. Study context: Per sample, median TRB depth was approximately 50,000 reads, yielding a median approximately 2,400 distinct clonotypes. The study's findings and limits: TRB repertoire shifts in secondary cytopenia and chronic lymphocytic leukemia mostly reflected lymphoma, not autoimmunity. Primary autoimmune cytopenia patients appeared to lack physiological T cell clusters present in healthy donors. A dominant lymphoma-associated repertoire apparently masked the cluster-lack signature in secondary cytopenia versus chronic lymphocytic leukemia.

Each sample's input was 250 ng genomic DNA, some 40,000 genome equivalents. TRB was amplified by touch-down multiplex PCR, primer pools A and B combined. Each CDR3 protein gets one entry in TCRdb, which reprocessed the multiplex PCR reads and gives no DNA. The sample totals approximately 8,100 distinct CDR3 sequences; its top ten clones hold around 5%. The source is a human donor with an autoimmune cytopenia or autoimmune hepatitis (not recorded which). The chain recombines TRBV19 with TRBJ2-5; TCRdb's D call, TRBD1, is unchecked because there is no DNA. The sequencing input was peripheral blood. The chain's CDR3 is CASSTGQGETQYF. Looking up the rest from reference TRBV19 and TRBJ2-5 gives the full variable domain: DGGITQSPKYLFRKEGQNVTLSCEQNLNHDAMYWYRQDPGQGLRLIYYSQIVNDFQKGDIAEGYSVSREKKESFPLTVTSAQKNPTAFYLCASSTGQGETQYFGPGTRLLVL.